This passage covers 22 T cell receptor beta chains from one sample sequenced in a study of blood T cell repertoires in COVID-19. TCRdb keeps only in-frame clones here, not all; method: immunoSEQ multiplex PCR. The data hold roughly 140,000 clones, with more than 65% observed a single time. The sample taken for sequencing was peripheral blood. The receptors stem from a woman in her forties or fifties in a cohort sampled during active or convalescent COVID-19.

The chain carries TRBV9 and TRBJ2-1; 7 bases match TRBD1. V lost 2 bases and J lost 2; bases outside the gene matches: 4. This CDR3 region has 15 residues. The germline V gene encodes CDR1 SGDLS and CDR2 YYNGEE. In nucleotides, the CDR3 is TGTGCCAGCAGCGTCACAGGGGAGCCCTACAATGAGCAGTTCTTC. Its protein product is CASSVTGEPYNEQFF.

The chain employs TRBV27 and TRBJ2-6; tentatively, D is TRBD2 (5 bases). CDR1 and CDR2 from the germline V gene are MNHEY and SMNVEV (reference sequence). The CDR3 covers 13 residues. Trimming pared 10 bases from V and 0 bases from J, leaving 7 bases between. The CDR3 here is CATRGSGANVLTF. The CDR3 DNA sequence: TGTGCCACCCGGGGCTCTGGGGCCAACGTCCTGACTTTC.

The genes are TRBV5-4 and TRBJ2-1; 9 positions match TRBD1. V lost 3 bases and J lost 9; bases outside the gene matches: 7. The CDR3 consists of 14 residues. The germline V gene encodes CDR1 SGHNT and CDR2 YYREEE (reference sequence). The CDR3 sequence is CASSWGQGEGEQFF. Written as DNA, the CDR3 is TGTGCCAGCAGCTGGGGACAGGGCGAGGGTGAGCAGTTCTTC.

This sequence joins TRBV9 and TRBJ2-2, with a tentative D call TRBD1 (6 bases). The CDR3 has 14 amino acids. Looked up from germline, CDR1 is SGDLS and CDR2 is YYNGEE. The germline V and J ends were trimmed by 3 bases and 5 bases, with 11 bases remaining between them. Here the CDR3 reads CASSGSRGTGELFF. Here the CDR3 DNA reads TGTGCCAGCAGCGGATCAAGGGGGACCGGGGAGCTGTTTTTT.

This chain links TRBV7-9 with TRBJ1-2; D perhaps matches TRBD1 (5 bases). CDR3 length: 13 residues. Trimming shortened V by 4 bases and J by 5 bases, and 11 bases separated the two germline ends. CDR1 is SEHNR and CDR2 is FQNEAQ in the germline V gene (reference sequence). The CDR3, as DNA: TGTGCCAGCAGCTCGGGGCGGGGGTATGGCTACACCTTC. It codes for CASSSGRGYGYTF.

This clone was recorded a few times. The rearrangement uses TRBV7-8 and TRBJ1-5; a possible D gene is TRBD1 (6 bases). The germline CDR1 and CDR2 sequences are SGHVS and FQNEAQ. The CDR3 is 15 residues long. The ends were cut back, 1 base at V and 4 bases at J, with 11 bases in the middle. CDR3 bases: TGTGCCAGCAGCTTAGGGGGCAGGGGAAATCAGCCCCAGCATTTT. Translated, it gives CASSLGGRGNQPQHF.

V usage is TRBV7-9 and J usage is TRBJ1-3, with 9 nucleotides matching TRBD1. Looked up from germline, CDR1 is SEHNR and CDR2 is FQNEAQ (reference sequence). Trimming removed 2 bases from V and 2 bases from J; junction bases left unmatched: 1. CDR3 size: 15 residues. CDR3 coding DNA: TGTGCCAGCAGCTTACGGACAGGGGCTGGAAACACCATATATTTT. It is translated as CASSLRTGAGNTIYF. Together with reference TRBV7-9 and TRBJ1-3, the CDR3 gives the full variable domain: DTGVSQNPRHKITKRGQNVTFRCDPISEHNRLYWYRQTLGQGPEFLTYFQNEAQLEKSRLLSDRFSAERPKGSFSTLEIQRTEQGDSAMYLCASSLRTGAGNTIYFGEGSWLTVV.

V and J are TRBV2 and TRBJ2-7; the D gene is possibly TRBD1 (5 bases). Germline assignment: CDR1 SNHLY and CDR2 FYNNEI. Trimming stripped 0 bases from V and 3 bases from J, with 12 bases between. The CDR3 runs to 15 residues. The CDR3 DNA is TGTGCCAGCAGTGAAGCGCGACAGATCGGCTACGAGCAGTACTTC. This sequence encodes CASSEARQIGYEQYF.

The chain couples TRBV3-1 (or the pseudogene TRBV3-2) to TRBJ1-2, with D unresolved. Germline CDR1 and CDR2: LGHDT and YNNKEL (reference sequence). The CDR3 covers 12 residues. Trimming removed 1 base at V and 8 bases at J, with 8 bases between. The CDR3 DNA follows: TGTGCCAGCAGCCAAGCAGTCGGGGGCTACACCTTC. The encoded protein is CASSQAVGGYTF.

J is TRBJ2-5 and V is TRBV2; 15 positions match TRBD2. Trimming removed 4 bases from V and 4 bases from J; junction bases left unmatched: 1. The CDR3 totals 15 residues. Germline V CDR1 and CDR2: SNHLY, FYNNEI. The CDR3 region has the DNA TGTGCCAGCAGTGGGACTAGCGGGGGGGCAGAGACCCAGTACTTC. As protein: CASSGTSGGAETQYF.

The V and J genes are TRBV10-3 and TRBJ1-5, with a possible D match to TRBD1 (6 bases). The ends were cut back, 4 bases at V and 5 bases at J, with 9 bases in the middle. Germline V gives CDR1 ENHRY, CDR2 SYGVKD. The length of the CDR3 is 13 residues. The DNA for the CDR3 is TGTGCCATCAGTGGACAGGCCTATCAGCCCCAGCATTTT. Encoded protein: CAISGQAYQPQHF.

The chain has TRBV6-5 and TRBJ2-5; 9 bases line up with TRBD1. With 0 bases clipped from V and 6 bases from J, the junction kept 8 bases outside the gene matches. This CDR3 is 16 amino acids long. Germline lookup yields CDR1 MNHEY and CDR2 SVGAGI. CDR3 in amino acids: CASSYSSRDREQTQYF. The DNA of the CDR3 is TGTGCCAGCAGTTACTCGAGTAGGGACAGGGAGCAGACCCAGTACTTC.

The chain has TRBV18 and TRBJ2-1; D may be TRBD1 (6 bases). Germline V CDR1 and CDR2: KGHSH, LQKENI. The CDR3 loop spans 14 amino acids. The germline V and J ends were trimmed by 4 bases and 5 bases, with 12 bases remaining between them. In DNA, the CDR3 is TGTGCCAGCTCACGGGACATGAGGGACAATGAGCAGTTCTTC. Amino acid sequence: CASSRDMRDNEQFF.

This clone was picked up a small number of times. J is TRBJ2-1 and V is TRBV5-1; 9 bases are shared with TRBD1. This CDR3 has 13 amino acids. Germline V gene lookup returns CDR1 SGHRS and CDR2 YFSETQ. V shed 1 base and J 8 bases; nucleotides not matched to a gene: 1. The DNA of the CDR3 is TGCGCCAGCAGCTTGAGACAGGGGGATGAGCAGTTCTTC. Amino acid sequence: CASSLRQGDEQFF.

The gene calls are TRBV6-5 and TRBJ2-2; 10 bases are a match to TRBD1. The V and J ends lost 1 base and 8 bases, in that order; junction bases with no gene match: 4. CDR3 size: 15 residues. The germline gives CDR1 MNHEY, CDR2 SVGAGI. This CDR3 reads CASSYYGQGEGELFF. The DNA for the CDR3 is TGTGCCAGCAGTTACTACGGACAGGGGGAAGGGGAGCTGTTTTTT.

The chain employs TRBV5-4 and TRBJ2-7, with a possible D match to TRBD2 (6 bases). The CDR3 spans 20 residues. Germline CDR1 is SGHNT and CDR2 is YYREEE (reference sequence). The germline V and J ends were trimmed by 4 bases and 6 bases, with 35 bases remaining between them. Here the CDR3 DNA reads TGTGCCAGCAGCCCCAGCCGCCACCCCCCAGCGTTACGGAAGGGAGGCGAGCAGTACTTC. It encodes CASSPSRHPPALRKGGEQYF.

This clone showed up just once. The chain carries TRBV6-5 and TRBJ2-7; 7 bases are shared with TRBD2. CDR3 length: 15 residues. The germline gives CDR1 MNHEY, CDR2 SVGAGI. J was trimmed by 3 bases and V by 0 bases; bases with no gene match: 5. Here the CDR3 DNA reads TGTGCCAGCAGTTACTCGGGGGGGTTGGACTACGAGCAGTACTTC. This gives the protein CASSYSGGLDYEQYF.

V gene TRBV19 combines with J gene TRBJ2-3; 9 positions agree with TRBD1. The CDR3 has 18 residues. From germline, CDR1 is LNHDA and CDR2 SQIVND (reference sequence). Trimming at V came to 5 bases and at J to 0 bases, leaving 12 bases not matched to a gene. CDR3 residues: CASSLRTGAIFSTDTQYF. CDR3 nucleotide sequence: TGTGCCAGTAGTCTACGGACAGGGGCGATATTCAGCACAGATACGCAGTATTTT.

This chain links TRBV6-6 with TRBJ1-6, with TRBD1 matching 8 bases. This CDR3 has 16 residues. Trimming took 5 bases from V and 2 from J; bases not matched to a gene: 5. CDR1 is MNHNY, CDR2 SVGAGI, per germline (reference sequence). The CDR3 DNA follows: TGTGCCAGCAGTCCGGGACAGGCGACCTATAATTCACCCCTCCACTTT. It yields the protein CASSPGQATYNSPLHF.

The CDR3 sequence: CASRTDRAGGRTGELFF. Written as DNA, the CDR3 is TGTGCCAGCAGAACGGACAGGGCCGGTGGTAGGACCGGGGAGCTGTTTTTT. The V and J genes are TRBV2 and TRBJ2-2; 8 bases line up with TRBD1. Germline trimming cut 6 bases from V and 5 bases from J; bases unmatched to any gene: 14. The V gene's germline CDR1 is SNHLY and CDR2 FYNNEI. This CDR3 has 17 amino acids.

V usage is TRBV7-2 and J usage is TRBJ1-5; tentative D call: TRBD1 (5 bases). The V gene's germline CDR1 is SGHTA and CDR2 FQGNSA. V shed 5 bases and J shed 4 bases, with 9 bases lying between them. The length of the CDR3 is 13 residues. The CDR3: CASSVRGNQPQHF. The CDR3 nucleotides are TGTGCCAGCAGCGTAAGGGGAAATCAGCCCCAGCATTTT.

The V call is TRBV6-5, the J call TRBJ2-7; 11 positions match TRBD1. This CDR3 is 15 amino acids long. Trimming cost V 6 bases and J 6 bases; bases outside gene matches: 10. The germline V gene has CDR1 MNHEY and CDR2 SVGAGI. The CDR3 nucleotides are TGTGCCAGCAGGACTGACGGGACAGGGGGTGGCGAGCAGTACTTC. Its protein is CASRTDGTGGGEQYF.